This T cell receptor beta chain was observed in a study of control samples from healthy donors and cancer patients. Trimming removed 0 bases at V and 6 bases at J, with 16 bases between. Germline V CDR1 and CDR2: KGHDR, SFDVKD. The CDR3 is made up of 16 amino acids. The assay was immunoSEQ multiplex PCR, and TCRdb's table has in-frame clones only and misses some. The sample yields some 140,000 clones, 70% to 90% seen once. This clone has a single count. Sequencing was performed on blood. This clonotype was obtained from a woman aged 25 to 45 in good health. The chain is built from TRBV24-1 and TRBJ1-2, with D possibly TRBD1 on 5 matching bases. The DNA of the CDR3 is TGTGCCACCAGTGATTTGGCCGCTGGGGGGGTAGATGGCTACACCTTC. Residues: CATSDLAAGGVDGYTF.